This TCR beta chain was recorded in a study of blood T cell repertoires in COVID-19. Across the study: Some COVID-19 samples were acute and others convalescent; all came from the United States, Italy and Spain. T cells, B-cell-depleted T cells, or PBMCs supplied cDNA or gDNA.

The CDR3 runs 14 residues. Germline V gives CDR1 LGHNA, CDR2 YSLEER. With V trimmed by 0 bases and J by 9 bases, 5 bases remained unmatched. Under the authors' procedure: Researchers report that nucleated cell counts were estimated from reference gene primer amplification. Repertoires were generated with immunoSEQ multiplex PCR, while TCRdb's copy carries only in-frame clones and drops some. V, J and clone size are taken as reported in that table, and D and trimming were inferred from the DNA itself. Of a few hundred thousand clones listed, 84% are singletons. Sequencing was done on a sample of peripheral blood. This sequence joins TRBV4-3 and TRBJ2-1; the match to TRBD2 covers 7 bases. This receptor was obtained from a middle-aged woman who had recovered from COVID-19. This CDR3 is CASSQDPSGAEQFF. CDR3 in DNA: TGCGCCAGCAGCCAAGATCCAAGCGGGGCTGAGCAGTTCTTC.